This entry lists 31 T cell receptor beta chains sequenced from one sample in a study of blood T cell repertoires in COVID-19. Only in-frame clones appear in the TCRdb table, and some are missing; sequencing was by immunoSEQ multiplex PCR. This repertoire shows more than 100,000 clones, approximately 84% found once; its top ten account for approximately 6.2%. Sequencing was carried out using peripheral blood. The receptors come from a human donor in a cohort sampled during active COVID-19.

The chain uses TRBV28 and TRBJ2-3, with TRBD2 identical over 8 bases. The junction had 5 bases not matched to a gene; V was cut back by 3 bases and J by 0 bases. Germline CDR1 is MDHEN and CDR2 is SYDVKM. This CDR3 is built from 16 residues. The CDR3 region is CASSFSGTLSTDTQYF. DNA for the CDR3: TGTGCCAGCAGTTTTAGCGGGACCCTCAGCACAGATACGCAGTATTTT.

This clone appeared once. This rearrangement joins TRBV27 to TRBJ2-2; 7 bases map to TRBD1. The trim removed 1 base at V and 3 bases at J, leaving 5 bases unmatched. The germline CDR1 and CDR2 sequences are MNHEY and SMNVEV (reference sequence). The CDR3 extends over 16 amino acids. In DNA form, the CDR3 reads TGTGCCAGCAGTTTATTTAAGGGGGCCCACACCGGGGAGCTGTTTTTT. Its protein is CASSLFKGAHTGELFF.

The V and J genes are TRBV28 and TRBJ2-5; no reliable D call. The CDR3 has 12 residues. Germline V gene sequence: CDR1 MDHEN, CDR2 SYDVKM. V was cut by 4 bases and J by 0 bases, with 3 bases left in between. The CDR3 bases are TGTGCCAGCAGTTCTCACCAAGAGACCCAGTACTTC. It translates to CASSSHQETQYF. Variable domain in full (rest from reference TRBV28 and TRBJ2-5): DVKVTQSSRYLVKRTGEKVFLECVQDMDHENMFWYRQDPGLGLRLIYFSYDVKMKEKGDIPEGYSVSREKKERFSLILESASTNQTSMYLCASSSHQETQYFGPGTRLLVL.

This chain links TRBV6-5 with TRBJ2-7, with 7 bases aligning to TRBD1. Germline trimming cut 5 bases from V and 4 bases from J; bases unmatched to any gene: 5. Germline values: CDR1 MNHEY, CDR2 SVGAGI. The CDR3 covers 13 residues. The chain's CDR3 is CASSRQGRYEQYF. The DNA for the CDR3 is TGTGCCAGCAGTAGACAGGGTCGATACGAGCAGTACTTC.

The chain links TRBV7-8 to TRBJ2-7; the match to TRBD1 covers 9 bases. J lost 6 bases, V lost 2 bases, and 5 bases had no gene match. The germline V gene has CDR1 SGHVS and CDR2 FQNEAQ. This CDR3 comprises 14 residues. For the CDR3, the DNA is TGTGCCAGCAGCTTAAAACAGGGGGCGGTCGAGCAGTACTTC. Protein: CASSLKQGAVEQYF.

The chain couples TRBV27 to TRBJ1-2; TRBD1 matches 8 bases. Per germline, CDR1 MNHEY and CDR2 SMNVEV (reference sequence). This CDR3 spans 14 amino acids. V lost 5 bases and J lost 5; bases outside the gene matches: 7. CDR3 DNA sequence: TGTGCCAGCAGTCGCGGACAGGGATTGTATGGCTACACCTTC. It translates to CASSRGQGLYGYTF.

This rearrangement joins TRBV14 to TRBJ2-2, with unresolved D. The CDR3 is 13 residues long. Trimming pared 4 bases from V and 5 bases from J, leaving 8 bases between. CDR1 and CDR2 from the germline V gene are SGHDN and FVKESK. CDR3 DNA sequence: TGTGCCAGCAGCCCCACTCCTACCGGGGAGCTGTTTTTT. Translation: CASSPTPTGELFF.

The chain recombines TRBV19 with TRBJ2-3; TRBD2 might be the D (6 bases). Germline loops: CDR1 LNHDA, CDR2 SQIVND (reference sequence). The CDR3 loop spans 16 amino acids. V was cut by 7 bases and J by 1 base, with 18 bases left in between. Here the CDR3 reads CASTSPGGVGTDTQYF. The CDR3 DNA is TGTGCCAGTACCTCCCCCGGGGGTGTGGGCACAGATACGCAGTATTTT.

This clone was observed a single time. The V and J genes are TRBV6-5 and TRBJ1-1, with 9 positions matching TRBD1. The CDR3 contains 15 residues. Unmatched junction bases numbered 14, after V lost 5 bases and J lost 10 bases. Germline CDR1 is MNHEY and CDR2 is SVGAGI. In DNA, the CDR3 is TGTGCCAGCAGTCATACCGGGACAGGGTTTTTCGGAGCTTTCTTT. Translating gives CASSHTGTGFFGAFF.

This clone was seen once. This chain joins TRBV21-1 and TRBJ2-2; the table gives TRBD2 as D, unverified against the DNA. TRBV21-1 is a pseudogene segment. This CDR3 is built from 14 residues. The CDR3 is CANILAGRTGELFF. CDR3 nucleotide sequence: TGTGCCAATATCCTAGCAGGGAGGACCGGGGAGCTGTTTTTT.

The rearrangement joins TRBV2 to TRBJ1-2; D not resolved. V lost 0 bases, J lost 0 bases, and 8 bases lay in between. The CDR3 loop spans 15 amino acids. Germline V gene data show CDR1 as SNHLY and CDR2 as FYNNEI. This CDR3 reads CASSEAYRANYGYTF. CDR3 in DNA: TGTGCCAGCAGTGAAGCGTACAGAGCTAACTATGGCTACACCTTC.

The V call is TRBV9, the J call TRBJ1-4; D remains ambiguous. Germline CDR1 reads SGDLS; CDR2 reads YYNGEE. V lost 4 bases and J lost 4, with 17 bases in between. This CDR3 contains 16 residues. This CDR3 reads CASSSGVRTINEKLFF. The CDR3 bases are TGTGCCAGCAGCTCGGGCGTACGGACTATTAATGAAAAACTGTTTTTT.

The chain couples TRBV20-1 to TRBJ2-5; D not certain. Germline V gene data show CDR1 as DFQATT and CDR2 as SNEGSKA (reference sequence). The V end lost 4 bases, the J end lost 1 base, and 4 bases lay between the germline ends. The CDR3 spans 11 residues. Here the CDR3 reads CSATLQETQYF. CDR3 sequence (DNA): TGCAGTGCTACCCTCCAAGAGACCCAGTACTTC.

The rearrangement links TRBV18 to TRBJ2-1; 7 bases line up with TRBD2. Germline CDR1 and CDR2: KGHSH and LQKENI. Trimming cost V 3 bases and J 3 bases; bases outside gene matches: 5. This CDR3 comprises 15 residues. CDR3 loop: CASSPGSGGYNEQFF. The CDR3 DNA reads TGTGCCAGCTCACCCGGGTCGGGGGGCTACAATGAGCAGTTCTTC. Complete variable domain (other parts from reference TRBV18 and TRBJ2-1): NAGVMQNPRHLVRRRGQEARLRCSPMKGHSHVYWYRQLPEEGLKFMVYLQKENIIDESGMPKERFSAEFPKEGPSILRIQQVVRGDSAAYFCASSPGSGGYNEQFFGPGTRLTVL.

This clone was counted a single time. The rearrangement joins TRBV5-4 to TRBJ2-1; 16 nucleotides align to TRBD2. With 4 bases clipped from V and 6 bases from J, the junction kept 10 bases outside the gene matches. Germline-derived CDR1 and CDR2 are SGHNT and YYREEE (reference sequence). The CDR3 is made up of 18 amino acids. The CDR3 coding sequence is TGTGCCAGCAGCGACCCGGCCGGGACTAGCGGGAGGGTCAATGAGCAGTTCTTC. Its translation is CASSDPAGTSGRVNEQFF.

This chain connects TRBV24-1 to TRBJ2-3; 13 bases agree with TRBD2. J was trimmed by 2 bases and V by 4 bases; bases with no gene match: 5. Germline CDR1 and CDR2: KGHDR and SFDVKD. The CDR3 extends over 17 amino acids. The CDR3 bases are TGTGCCACCAGTGACAAAGGACTAGCGGGGGTCACAGATACGCAGTATTTT. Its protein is CATSDKGLAGVTDTQYF.

CDR3 sequence (DNA): TGTGCCAGCAGCTCTAAATCGTTCGGCTCTGGGGCCAACGTCCTGACTTTC. This gives the protein CASSSKSFGSGANVLTF. This chain links TRBV27 with TRBJ2-6; the D is unclear. The V end lost 6 bases, the J end lost 0 bases, and 15 bases lay between the germline ends. CDR3 length: 17 residues. Germline V gene lookup returns CDR1 MNHEY and CDR2 SMNVEV (reference sequence).

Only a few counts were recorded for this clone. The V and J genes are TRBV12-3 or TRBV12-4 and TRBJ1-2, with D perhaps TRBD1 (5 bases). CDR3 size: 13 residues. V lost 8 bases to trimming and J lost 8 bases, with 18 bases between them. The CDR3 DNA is TGTGCCAGCGCCGGGTGGGGGGATCTAGGCTACACCTTC. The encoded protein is CASAGWGDLGYTF.

The CDR3: CATQTGQGSTEQFF. The DNA of the CDR3 is TGTGCCACACAGACAGGACAGGGTAGCACTGAGCAGTTCTTC. This chain uses TRBV10-3 with TRBJ2-1; 8 bases map to TRBD1. Germline CDR1 and CDR2: ENHRY and SYGVKD. CDR3 length equals 14 residues. Trimming at V came to 10 bases and at J to 9 bases, leaving 14 bases not matched to a gene.

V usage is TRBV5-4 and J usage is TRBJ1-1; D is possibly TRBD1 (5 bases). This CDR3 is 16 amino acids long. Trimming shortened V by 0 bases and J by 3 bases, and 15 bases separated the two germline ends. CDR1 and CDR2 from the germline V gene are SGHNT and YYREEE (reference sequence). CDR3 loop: CASSLDPRVGDTEAFF. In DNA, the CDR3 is TGTGCCAGCAGCTTGGACCCTAGGGTAGGGGACACTGAAGCTTTCTTT.

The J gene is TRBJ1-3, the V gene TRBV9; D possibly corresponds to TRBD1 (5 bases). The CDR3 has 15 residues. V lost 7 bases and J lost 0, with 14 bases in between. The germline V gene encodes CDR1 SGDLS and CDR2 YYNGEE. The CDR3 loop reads CASVGGLNSGNTIYF. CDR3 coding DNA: TGTGCCAGCGTGGGGGGACTAAACTCTGGAAACACCATATATTTT.

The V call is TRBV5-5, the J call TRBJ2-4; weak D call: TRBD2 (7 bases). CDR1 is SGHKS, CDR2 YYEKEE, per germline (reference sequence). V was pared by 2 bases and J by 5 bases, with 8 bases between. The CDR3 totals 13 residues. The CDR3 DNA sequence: TGTGCCAGCAGCTTCGGGGGGCAAAACATTCAGTACTTC. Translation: CASSFGGQNIQYF.

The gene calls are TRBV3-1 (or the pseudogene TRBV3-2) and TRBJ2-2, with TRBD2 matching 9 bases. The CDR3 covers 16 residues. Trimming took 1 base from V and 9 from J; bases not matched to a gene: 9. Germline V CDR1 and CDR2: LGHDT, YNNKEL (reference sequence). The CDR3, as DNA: TGTGCCAGCAGCCAAGGATTAGCGGGGGCCCAGAGGGAGCTGTTTTTT. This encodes CASSQGLAGAQRELFF.

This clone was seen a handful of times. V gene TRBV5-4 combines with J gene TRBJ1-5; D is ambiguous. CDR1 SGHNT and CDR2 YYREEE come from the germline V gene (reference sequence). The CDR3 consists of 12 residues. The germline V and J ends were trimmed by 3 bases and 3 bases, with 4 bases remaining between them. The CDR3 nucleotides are TGTGCCAGCAGCTATAACAATCAGCCCCAGCATTTT. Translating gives CASSYNNQPQHF.

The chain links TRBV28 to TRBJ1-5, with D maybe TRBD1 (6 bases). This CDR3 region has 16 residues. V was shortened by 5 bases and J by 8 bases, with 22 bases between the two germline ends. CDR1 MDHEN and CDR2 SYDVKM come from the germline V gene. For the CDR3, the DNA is TGTGCCAGCAGTCGATCCAATACAGGGTCCGGGAAGCCCCAGCATTTT. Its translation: CASSRSNTGSGKPQHF. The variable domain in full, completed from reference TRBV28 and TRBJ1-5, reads DVKVTQSSRYLVKRTGEKVFLECVQDMDHENMFWYRQDPGLGLRLIYFSYDVKMKEKGDIPEGYSVSREKKERFSLILESASTNQTSMYLCASSRSNTGSGKPQHFGDGTRLSIL.

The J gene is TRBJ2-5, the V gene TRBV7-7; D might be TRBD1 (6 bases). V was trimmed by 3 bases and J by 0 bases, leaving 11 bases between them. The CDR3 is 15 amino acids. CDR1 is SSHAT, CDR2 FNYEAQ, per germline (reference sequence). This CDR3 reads CASSLGASDQETQYF. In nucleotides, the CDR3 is TGTGCCAGCAGCTTGGGGGCCTCGGACCAAGAGACCCAGTACTTC.

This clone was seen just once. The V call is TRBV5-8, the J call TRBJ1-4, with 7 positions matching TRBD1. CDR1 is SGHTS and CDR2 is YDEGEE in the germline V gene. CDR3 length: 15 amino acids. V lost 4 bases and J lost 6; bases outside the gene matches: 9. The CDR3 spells CASSHGKGADEKLFF. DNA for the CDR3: TGTGCCAGCAGCCACGGGAAGGGGGCGGATGAAAAACTGTTTTTT.

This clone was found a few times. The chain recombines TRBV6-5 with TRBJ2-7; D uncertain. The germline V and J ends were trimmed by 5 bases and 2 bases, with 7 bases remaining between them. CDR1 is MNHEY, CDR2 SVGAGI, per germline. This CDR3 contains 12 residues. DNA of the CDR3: TGTGCCAGCAGTCGGAGTCCCTACGAGCAGTACTTC. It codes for CASSRSPYEQYF.

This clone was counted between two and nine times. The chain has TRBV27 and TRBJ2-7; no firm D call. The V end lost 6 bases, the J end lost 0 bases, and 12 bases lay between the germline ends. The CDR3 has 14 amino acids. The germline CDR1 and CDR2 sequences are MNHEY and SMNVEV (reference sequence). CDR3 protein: CASSPSVNSYEQYF. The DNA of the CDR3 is TGTGCCAGCAGCCCCAGCGTTAACTCCTACGAGCAGTACTTC.

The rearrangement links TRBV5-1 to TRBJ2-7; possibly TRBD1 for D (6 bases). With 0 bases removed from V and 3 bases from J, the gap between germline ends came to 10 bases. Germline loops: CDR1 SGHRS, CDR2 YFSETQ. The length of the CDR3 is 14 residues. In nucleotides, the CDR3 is TGCGCCAGCAGCTTGGAGGGACACGTCTACGAGCAGTACTTC. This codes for CASSLEGHVYEQYF. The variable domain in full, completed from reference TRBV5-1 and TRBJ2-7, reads KAGVTQTPRYLIKTRGQQVTLSCSPISGHRSVSWYQQTPGQGLQFLFEYFSETQRNKGNFPGRFSGRQFSNSRSEMNVSTLELGDSALYLCASSLEGHVYEQYFGPGTRLTVT.

The CDR3 sequence: CASSLISSGANVLTF. Written as DNA, the CDR3 is TGTGCCAGCAGCTTAATCAGTTCCGGGGCCAACGTCCTGACTTTC. The genes are TRBV7-9 and TRBJ2-6; D gene ambiguous. V gave up 2 bases and J gave up 4 bases, with 9 bases separating them. There are 15 residues in the CDR3. CDR1 and CDR2 (germline): SEHNR, FQNEAQ (reference sequence).